These 18 T cell receptor beta chains came from one sample sequenced in a study of cytomegalovirus exposure and HLA in healthy donors. A multiplex PCR was run with 60 Vbeta primers and 13 Jbeta primers. Method: immunoSEQ multiplex PCR; TCRdb's copy keeps in-frame clones and lacks some. The sample yields some 150,000 clones, 60% to 80% seen once. The sample comprised PBMCs. The origin of the receptors is a female donor in good health and CMV-seronegative.

Written as DNA, the CDR3 is TGTGCCAGCAGTGAATCTGGTGCGGGAGTTTCCTACAATGAGCAGTTCTTC. It is translated as CASSESGAGVSYNEQFF. This chain links TRBV6-4 with TRBJ2-1; TRBD2 matches 7 bases. Germline V gene lookup returns CDR1 MRHNA and CDR2 SNTAGT. The length of the CDR3 is 17 residues. Trimming cost V 3 bases and J 1 base; bases outside gene matches: 9.

This clone showed up just a few times. The genes are TRBV15 and TRBJ2-7, with a weak D call TRBD2 (5 bases). Germline values: CDR1 LNHNV, CDR2 YYDKDF (reference sequence). Trimming removed 8 bases at V and 2 bases at J, with 16 bases between. This CDR3 is 14 amino acids long. CDR3 loop: CATSRRVGTYEQYF. The CDR3, as DNA: TGTGCCACCTCCAGGCGGGTAGGGACCTACGAGCAGTACTTC. The full variable domain, with the rest looked up from reference TRBV15 and TRBJ2-7, is DAMVIQNPRYQVTQFGKPVTLSCSQTLNHNVMYWYQQKSSQAPKLLFHYYDKDFNNEADTPDNFQSRRPNTSFCFLDIRSPGLGDTAMYLCATSRRVGTYEQYFGPGTRLTVT.

The chain uses TRBV6-4 and TRBJ1-1; D unclear. Trimming shortened V by 6 bases and J by 1 base, and 12 bases separated the two germline ends. Germline values: CDR1 MRHNA, CDR2 SNTAGT. The CDR3 extends over 14 amino acids. Written as DNA, the CDR3 is TGTGCCAGCAGCCCGTTCTCAGAGAACACTGAAGCTTTCTTT. It yields the protein CASSPFSENTEAFF.

The chain uses TRBV5-1 and TRBJ2-3; 9 bases match TRBD2. The CDR3 runs to 16 residues. From germline, CDR1 is SGHRS and CDR2 YFSETQ. After removal of 4 bases from V and 5 bases from J, the junction contained 11 bases not matched to a gene. The CDR3 is CASSRVAGGPVDTQYF. CDR3 nucleotide sequence: TGCGCCAGCAGCCGGGTCGCGGGAGGGCCGGTAGATACGCAGTATTTT.

The chain has TRBV2 and TRBJ1-5; D may be TRBD1 (6 bases). The germline gives CDR1 SNHLY, CDR2 FYNNEI. Deletions cut 3 bases from V and 6 bases from J, with 12 bases between. The CDR3 extends over 14 amino acids. CDR3 coding DNA: TGTGCCAGCAGTGAGTCGGGGGGCAGTCAGCCCCAGCATTTT. Protein: CASSESGGSQPQHF.

The V call is TRBV4-2, the J call TRBJ2-5, with 11 bases that match TRBD2. Germline-derived CDR1 and CDR2 are LGHNA and YNFKEQ. The J segment lost 1 base and the V segment lost 0 bases, leaving 4 bases of the junction unmatched. The CDR3 contains 17 residues. The CDR3 reads CASSQEVTSGSQETQYF. The CDR3 DNA is TGTGCCAGCAGCCAAGAGGTTACTAGCGGGAGCCAAGAGACCCAGTACTTC.

The chain joins TRBV5-8 to TRBJ1-1, with TRBD1 matching over 8 bases. V shed 4 bases, J shed 3 bases, and the junction held 8 bases outside the gene matches. CDR3 length: 15 amino acids. From germline, CDR1 is SGHTS and CDR2 YDEGEE. CDR3 region: CASSTIQGDYTEAFF. The CDR3 nucleotides are TGTGCCAGCAGCACGATACAGGGGGATTACACTGAAGCTTTCTTT.

V gene TRBV7-2 combines with J gene TRBJ2-7; D is undetermined. This CDR3 is built from 15 residues. Trimming removed 5 bases at V and 7 bases at J, with 21 bases between. Looked up from germline, CDR1 is SGHTA and CDR2 is FQGNSA. The CDR3 DNA reads as TGTGCCAGCAGCCCCCCTACGGCAGGAAGAAGGGAGCAGTACTTC. It specifies CASSPPTAGRREQYF.

The chain recombines TRBV5-1 with TRBJ2-1; 10 bases align to TRBD2. The CDR3 is 16 amino acids. V lost 0 bases and J lost 6; bases outside the gene matches: 6. CDR1 and CDR2 (germline): SGHRS, YFSETQ. CDR3 coding DNA: TGCGCCAGCAGCTTGGCCGGGGTAGCGGGAGGCAATGAGCAGTTCTTC. This translates into CASSLAGVAGGNEQFF.

The V call is TRBV4-1, the J call TRBJ1-1; no definite D call. Germline V gene lookup returns CDR1 MGHRA and CDR2 YSYEKL. V lost 3 bases, J lost 6 bases, and 11 bases lay in between. The CDR3 extends over 13 amino acids. The CDR3 coding sequence is TGCGCCAGCAGCCACCCACAGAAACCTGAAGCTTTCTTT. Its translation is CASSHPQKPEAFF.

The rearrangement joins TRBV5-4 to TRBJ2-1; 11 bases line up with TRBD2. Germline assignment: CDR1 SGHNT and CDR2 YYREEE (reference sequence). V shed 0 bases, J shed 6 bases, and the junction held 5 bases outside the gene matches. The CDR3 covers 16 residues. CDR3 sequence: CASSLGLAGGLNEQFF. DNA of the CDR3: TGTGCCAGCAGCTTGGGGCTAGCGGGAGGTCTCAATGAGCAGTTCTTC.

The chain couples TRBV19 to TRBJ1-2, with D perhaps matching TRBD1 (5 bases). Deletions cut 3 bases from V and 7 bases from J, with 15 bases between. The CDR3 length is 14 residues. Germline V gene sequence: CDR1 LNHDA, CDR2 SQIVND (reference sequence). CDR3 residues: CASSIWTYQLGYTF. The CDR3 DNA reads TGTGCCAGTAGTATTTGGACATACCAACTTGGCTACACCTTC.

This clone was recorded once. The germline gene is not matched at one end of the junction; a read error may be the cause. V usage is TRBV7-7 and J usage is TRBJ2-1; 8 bases are a match to TRBD2. CDR1 and CDR2 from the germline V gene are SSHAT and FNYEAQ (reference sequence). The CDR3 sequence is 16 residues long. The CDR3 protein is CASSLSGGRMSNEQFF. CDR3 nucleotides: TGTGCTAGCAGCTTATCCGGCGGGAGGATGTCCAATGAGCAGTTCTTC.

This clone has more than one count but fewer than ten. The chain is built from TRBV19 and TRBJ1-1; D ambiguous. Germline V gene lookup returns CDR1 LNHDA and CDR2 SQIVND (reference sequence). The CDR3 extends over 12 amino acids. Trimming cost V 3 bases and J 5 bases, with 7 bases left between them. The CDR3: CASSIGRTEAFF. Written as DNA, the CDR3 is TGTGCCAGTAGTATTGGCAGAACTGAAGCTTTCTTT.

The chain has TRBV7-9 and TRBJ2-1, with 10 nucleotides matching TRBD2. The V gene's germline CDR1 is SEHNR and CDR2 FQNEAQ (reference sequence). With 3 bases clipped from V and 10 bases from J, the junction kept 15 bases outside the gene matches. This CDR3 region has 17 residues. CDR3 region: CASSFFAPAGGSVEQFF. As DNA, the CDR3 is TGTGCCAGCAGCTTTTTTGCTCCAGCGGGAGGGTCCGTAGAGCAGTTCTTC.

The V and J genes are TRBV2 and TRBJ1-2; 9 bases map to TRBD1. Looked up from germline, CDR1 is SNHLY and CDR2 is FYNNEI. V shed 6 bases and J 2 bases; nucleotides not matched to a gene: 4. CDR3 size: 14 residues. The DNA of the CDR3 is TGTGCCAGCAGCCCTGGGACAGGGAACTATGGCTACACCTTC. It specifies CASSPGTGNYGYTF.

V usage is TRBV11-2 and J usage is TRBJ2-5; 8 bases fit TRBD1. Germline loops: CDR1 SGHAT, CDR2 FQNNGV. CDR3 length: 15 residues. The J segment lost 1 base and the V segment lost 1 base, leaving 2 bases of the junction unmatched. The CDR3 is CASSLGDRSQETQYF. CDR3 bases: TGTGCCAGCAGCTTAGGGGACAGGTCCCAAGAGACCCAGTACTTC.

The chain joins TRBV25-1 to TRBJ2-3; 8 bases agree with TRBD2. The germline CDR1 and CDR2 sequences are MGHDK and SYGVNS. The trim removed 6 bases at V and 6 bases at J, leaving 5 bases unmatched. The length of the CDR3 is 13 residues. The DNA for the CDR3 is TGTGCCAGCAGGCGGGGGGCTGAGGATACGCAGTATTTT. Protein sequence: CASRRGAEDTQYF.